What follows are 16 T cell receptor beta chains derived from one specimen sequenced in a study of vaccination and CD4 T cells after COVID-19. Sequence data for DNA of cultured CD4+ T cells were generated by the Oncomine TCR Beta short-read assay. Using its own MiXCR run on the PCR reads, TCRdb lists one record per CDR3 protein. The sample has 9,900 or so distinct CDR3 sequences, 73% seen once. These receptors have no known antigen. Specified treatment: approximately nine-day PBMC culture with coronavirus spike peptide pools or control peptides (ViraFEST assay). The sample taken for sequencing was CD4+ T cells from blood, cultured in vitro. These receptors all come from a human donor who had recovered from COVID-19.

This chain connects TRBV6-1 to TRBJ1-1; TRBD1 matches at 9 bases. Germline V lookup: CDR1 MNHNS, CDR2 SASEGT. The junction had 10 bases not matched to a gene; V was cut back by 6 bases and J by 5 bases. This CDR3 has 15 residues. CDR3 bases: TGTGCCAGCAGGGCCCTGGGACAGGGAGGGACTGAAGCTTTCTTT. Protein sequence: CASRALGQGGTEAFF.

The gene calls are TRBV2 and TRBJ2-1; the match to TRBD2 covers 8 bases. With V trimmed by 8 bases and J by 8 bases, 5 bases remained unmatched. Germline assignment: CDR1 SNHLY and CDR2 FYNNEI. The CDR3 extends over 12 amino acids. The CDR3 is CASRLAGHEQFF. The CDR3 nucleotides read TGTGCCAGCCGTCTAGCGGGCCATGAGCAGTTCTTC. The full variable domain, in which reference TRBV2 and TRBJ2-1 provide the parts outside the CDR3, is EPEVTQTPSHQVTQMGQEVILRCVPISNHLYFYWYRQILGQKVEFLVSFYNNEISEKSEIFDDQFSVERPDGSNFTLKIRSTKLEDSAMYFCASRLAGHEQFFGPGTRLTVL.

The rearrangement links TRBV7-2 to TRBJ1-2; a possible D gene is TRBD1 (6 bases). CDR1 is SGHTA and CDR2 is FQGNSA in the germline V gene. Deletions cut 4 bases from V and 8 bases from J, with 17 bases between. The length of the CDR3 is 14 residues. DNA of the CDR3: TGTGCCAGCAGCTACCGATCAGGGGTGGAGGGCTACACCTTC. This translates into CASSYRSGVEGYTF.

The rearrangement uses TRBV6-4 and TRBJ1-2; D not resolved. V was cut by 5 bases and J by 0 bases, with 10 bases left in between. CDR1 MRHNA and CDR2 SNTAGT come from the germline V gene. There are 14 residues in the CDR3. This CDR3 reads CASSMGLANYGYTF. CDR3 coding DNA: TGTGCCAGCAGTATGGGGTTGGCTAACTATGGCTACACCTTC.

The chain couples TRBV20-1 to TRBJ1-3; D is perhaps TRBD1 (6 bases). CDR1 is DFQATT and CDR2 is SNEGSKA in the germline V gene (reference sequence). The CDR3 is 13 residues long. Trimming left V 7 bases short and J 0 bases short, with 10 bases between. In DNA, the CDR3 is TGCAGTGGGGGGGCCAACTCTGGAAACACCATATATTTT. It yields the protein CSGGANSGNTIYF.

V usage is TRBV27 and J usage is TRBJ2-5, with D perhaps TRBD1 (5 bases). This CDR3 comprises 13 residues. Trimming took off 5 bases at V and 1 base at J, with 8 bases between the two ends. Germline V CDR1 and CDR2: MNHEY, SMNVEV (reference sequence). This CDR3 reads CASSPDSQETQYF. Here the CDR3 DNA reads TGTGCCAGCAGTCCCGACAGCCAAGAGACCCAGTACTTC.

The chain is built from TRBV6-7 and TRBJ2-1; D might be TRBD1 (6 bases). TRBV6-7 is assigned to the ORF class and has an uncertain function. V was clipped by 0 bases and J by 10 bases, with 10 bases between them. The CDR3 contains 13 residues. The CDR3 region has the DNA TGTGCCAGCAGTTACTCGAGGGGGAGAGAGCAGTTCTTC. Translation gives CASSYSRGREQFF.

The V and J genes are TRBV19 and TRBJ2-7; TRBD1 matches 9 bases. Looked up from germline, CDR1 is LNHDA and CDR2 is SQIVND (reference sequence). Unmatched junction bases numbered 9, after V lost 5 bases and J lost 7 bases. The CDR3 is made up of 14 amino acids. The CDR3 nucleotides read TGTGCCAGTAGTCCGCCACAGGGGGCGCGGGAGCAGTACTTC. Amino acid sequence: CASSPPQGAREQYF.

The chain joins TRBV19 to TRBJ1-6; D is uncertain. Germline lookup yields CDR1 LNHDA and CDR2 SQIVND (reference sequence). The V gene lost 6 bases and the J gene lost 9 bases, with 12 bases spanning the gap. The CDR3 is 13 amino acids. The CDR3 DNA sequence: TGTGCCAGTAGAGGCCAGACCTTTTCACCCCTCCACTTT. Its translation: CASRGQTFSPLHF. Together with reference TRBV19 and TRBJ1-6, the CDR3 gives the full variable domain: DGGITQSPKYLFRKEGQNVTLSCEQNLNHDAMYWYRQDPGQGLRLIYYSQIVNDFQKGDIAEGYSVSREKKESFPLTVTSAQKNPTAFYLCASRGQTFSPLHFGNGTRLTVT.

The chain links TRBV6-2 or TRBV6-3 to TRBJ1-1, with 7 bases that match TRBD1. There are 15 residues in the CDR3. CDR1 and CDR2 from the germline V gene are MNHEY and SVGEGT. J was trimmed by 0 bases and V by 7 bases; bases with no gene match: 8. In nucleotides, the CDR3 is TGTGCCAGCACCAGGGGGGGGGTTGTGAACACTGAAGCTTTCTTT. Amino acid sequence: CASTRGGVVNTEAFF.

The CDR3 sequence: CASSMTRSYEQYF. In DNA form, the CDR3 reads TGTGCCAGCAGCATGACAAGATCCTACGAGCAGTACTTC. V is TRBV7-9 and J is TRBJ2-7; D unresolved. Germline V lookup: CDR1 SEHNR, CDR2 FQNEAQ (reference sequence). V lost 5 bases to trimming and J lost 1 base, with 9 bases between them. This CDR3 is built from 13 residues.

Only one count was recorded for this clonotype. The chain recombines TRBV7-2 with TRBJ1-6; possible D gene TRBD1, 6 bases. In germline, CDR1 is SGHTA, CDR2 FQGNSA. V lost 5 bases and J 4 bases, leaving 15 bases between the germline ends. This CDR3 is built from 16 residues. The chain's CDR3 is CASSARTVQYNSPLHF. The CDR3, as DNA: TGTGCCAGCAGCGCTAGGACAGTTCAATATAATTCACCCCTCCACTTT.

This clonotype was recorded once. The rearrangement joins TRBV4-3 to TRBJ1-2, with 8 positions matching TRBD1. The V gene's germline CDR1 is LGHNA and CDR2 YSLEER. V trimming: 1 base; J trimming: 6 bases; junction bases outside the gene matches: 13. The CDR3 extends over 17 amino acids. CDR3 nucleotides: TGCGCCAGCAGCCAAGGTCGGGCAGGGGGCGAAATGGATGGCTACACCTTC. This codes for CASSQGRAGGEMDGYTF.

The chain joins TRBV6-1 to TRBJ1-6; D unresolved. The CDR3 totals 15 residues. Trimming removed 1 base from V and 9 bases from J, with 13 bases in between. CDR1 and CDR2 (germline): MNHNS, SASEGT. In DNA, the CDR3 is TGTGCCAGCAGTGAAGAAGGGAGGGAAATTTCACCCCTCCACTTT. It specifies CASSEEGREISPLHF.

The CDR3 sequence is CASSAGQGGDYGYTF. The CDR3 DNA is TGTGCCAGCAGCGCAGGACAGGGCGGTGACTATGGCTACACCTTC. J is TRBJ1-2 and V is TRBV7-2, with 8 bases aligning to TRBD1. V lost 5 bases and J lost 3; bases outside the gene matches: 8. The CDR3 contains 15 residues. CDR1 is SGHTA and CDR2 is FQGNSA in the germline V gene.

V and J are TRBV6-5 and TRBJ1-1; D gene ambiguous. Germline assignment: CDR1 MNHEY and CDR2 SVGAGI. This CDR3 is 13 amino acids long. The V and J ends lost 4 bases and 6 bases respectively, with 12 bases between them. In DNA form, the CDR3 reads TGTGCCAGCAGTTCCCCACTCAGCCCTGAAGCTTTCTTT. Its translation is CASSSPLSPEAFF.